This TCR beta chain is from a study of control samples from healthy donors and cancer patients. V dropped 8 bases and J dropped 2 bases, with 18 bases sitting between them. Germline assignment: CDR1 GTSNPN and CDR2 SVGIG (reference sequence). This CDR3 is built from 14 residues. Generated by immunoSEQ multiplex PCR, the TCRdb table keeps only in-frame clones and is missing some. Of some 120,000 clones detected, approximately 94% appear once; the ten largest clones hold 3.5% to 4%. V and J are TRBV30 and TRBJ1-2; D call uncertain. The source of this sequence is a man aged 25-40 years in good health. The sequencing sample was made of blood. CDR3 nucleotides: TGTGCCCACACAGTCGGGAATTGGAACTATGGCTACACCTTC. Protein sequence: CAHTVGNWNYGYTF.